This TCR beta chain originates from a study of T cell responses to AZD1222 COVID-19 vaccine. The V end was cut by 5 bases, the J end by 2 bases, with 15 bases between. The CDR3 covers 15 residues. Per the germline V gene, CDR1 is SGHRS and CDR2 is YFSETQ. Only one count was recorded for this clone. What it binds is unknown. Study observations and caveats: In all cases, repertoires were sampled only after the peak T cell response. A mostly white British donor set with more females was recruited, and clonal diversity was possibly underestimated.

Some clones are missing from TCRdb's copy, which holds only in-frame ones; the method was immunoSEQ multiplex PCR. The repertoire holds 100,000 or so clones, with about 87% as singletons. The sequencing here drew on peripheral blood, taken 28 days after the second AZD1222 dose. The origin of this receptor is an adult who received the AZD1222 COVID-19 vaccine. The V gene is TRBV5-1, the J gene TRBJ2-3; either TRBD1 or TRBD2 may fit D (5 bases each). Here the CDR3 DNA reads TGCGCCAGCAGTACTAGGACTGGGGCCACAGATACGCAGTATTTT. It translates to CASSTRTGATDTQYF.